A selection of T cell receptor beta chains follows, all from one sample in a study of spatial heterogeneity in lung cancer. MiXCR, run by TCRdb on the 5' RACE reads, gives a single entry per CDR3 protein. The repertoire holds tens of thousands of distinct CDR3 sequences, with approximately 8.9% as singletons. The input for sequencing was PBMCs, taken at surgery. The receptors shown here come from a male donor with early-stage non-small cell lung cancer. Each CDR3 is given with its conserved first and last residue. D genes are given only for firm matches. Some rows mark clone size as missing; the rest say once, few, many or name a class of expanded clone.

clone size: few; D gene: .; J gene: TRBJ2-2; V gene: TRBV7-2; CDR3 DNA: TGTGCCAGCAGCTTAATATGGGGGGAGCTGTTTTTT; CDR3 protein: CASSLIWGELFF
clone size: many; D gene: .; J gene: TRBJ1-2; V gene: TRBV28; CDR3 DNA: TGTGCCAGCAGGGTTCCCGGGGGGCAGGGCTACACCTTC; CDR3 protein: CASRVPGGQGYTF
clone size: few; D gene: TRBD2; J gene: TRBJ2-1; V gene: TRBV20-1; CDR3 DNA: TGCAGTGCTCCCCAATCTAGCGGGAGGGCCTCCAATGAGCAGTTCTTC; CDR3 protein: CSAPQSSGRASNEQFF
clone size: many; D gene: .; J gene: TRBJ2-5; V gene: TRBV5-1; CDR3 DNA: TGCGCCAGCAGCTTGGGACAGACCTACCAAGAGACCCAGTACTTC; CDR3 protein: CASSLGQTYQETQYF
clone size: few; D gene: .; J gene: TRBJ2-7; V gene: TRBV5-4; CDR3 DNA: TGTGCCAGCAGCTTGGGGTCAGGGGTCTACGAGCAGTACTTC; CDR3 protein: CASSLGSGVYEQYF
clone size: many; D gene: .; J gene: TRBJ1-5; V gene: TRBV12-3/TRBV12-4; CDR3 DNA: TGTGCCAGCAGTTTTGTGGGGGCTGATCAGCCCCAGCATTTT; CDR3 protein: CASSFVGADQPQHF
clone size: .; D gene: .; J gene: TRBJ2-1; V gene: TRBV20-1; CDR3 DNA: TGCAGTGCTAGTCCGGGGGAATCGTCGGGCAATGAGCAGTTCTTC; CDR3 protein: CSASPGESSGNEQFF
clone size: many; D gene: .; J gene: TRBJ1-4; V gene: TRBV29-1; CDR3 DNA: TGCAGCGGTCGAGGGATCTCTGAAAAACTGTTTTTT; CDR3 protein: CSGRGISEKLFF
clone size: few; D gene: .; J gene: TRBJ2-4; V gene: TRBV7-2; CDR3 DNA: TGTGCCAGCAGCGGAGGGAAAAACATTCAGTACTTC; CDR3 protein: CASSGGKNIQYF
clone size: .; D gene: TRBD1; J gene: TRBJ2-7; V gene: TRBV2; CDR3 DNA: TGTGCCAGCAGTGTGGGGACAGGGTGTTCGATAGTTTCCGTGGAGCAGTACTTC; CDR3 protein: CASSVGTGCSIVSVEQYF
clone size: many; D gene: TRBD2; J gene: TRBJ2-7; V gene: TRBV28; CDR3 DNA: TGTGCCAGCAGCCAACCTCTGACTAGCGCATCCTACGAGCAGTACTTC; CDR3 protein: CASSQPLTSASYEQYF
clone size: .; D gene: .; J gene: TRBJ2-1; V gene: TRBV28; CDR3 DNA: TGTGCCAGCAGTCCCTATGGTGCCAGCGACAATGAGCAGTTCTTC; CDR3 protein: CASSPYGASDNEQFF
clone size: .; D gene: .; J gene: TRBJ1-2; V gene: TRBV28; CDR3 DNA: TGTGCCAGCAGTTCCCAAGGGACCTATGGCTACACCTTC; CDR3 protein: CASSSQGTYGYTF
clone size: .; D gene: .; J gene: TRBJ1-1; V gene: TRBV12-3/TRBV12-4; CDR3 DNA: TGTGCCAGCACTATAGGGGCGAAGAACACTGAAGCTTTCTTT; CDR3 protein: CASTIGAKNTEAFF
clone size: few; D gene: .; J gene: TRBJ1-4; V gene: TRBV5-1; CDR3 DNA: TGCGCCAGCAGCCCGGGTCAGGGTCCCCCCTTCGAAAAACTGTTTTTT; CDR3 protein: CASSPGQGPPFEKLFF
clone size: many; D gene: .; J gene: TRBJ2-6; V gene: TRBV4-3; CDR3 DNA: TGCGCCAGCAGCCAAGATAGGGGGATGGGGCTCTCTGGGGCCAACGTCCTGACTTTC; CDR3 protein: CASSQDRGMGLSGANVLTF
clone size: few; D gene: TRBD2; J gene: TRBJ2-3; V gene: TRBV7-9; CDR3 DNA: TGTGCCAGCAGCACACCCCCCAGAAGCGGGAGGAATACGCAGTATTTT; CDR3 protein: CASSTPPRSGRNTQYF
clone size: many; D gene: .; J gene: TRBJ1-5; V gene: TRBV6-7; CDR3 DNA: TGTGCCAGCAGTTACCCTTTGCAGGGTACCGATCAGCCCCAGCATTTT; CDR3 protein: CASSYPLQGTDQPQHF
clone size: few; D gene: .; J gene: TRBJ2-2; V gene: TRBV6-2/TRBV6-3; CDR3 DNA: TGTGCCAGCAGCTTTGACCCAGGGTATACCGGGGAGCTGTTTTTT; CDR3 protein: CASSFDPGYTGELFF
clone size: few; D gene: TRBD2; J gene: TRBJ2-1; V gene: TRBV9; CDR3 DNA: TGTGCCAGCAGCAGACTAGCGGGGTTCTACAATGAGCAGTTCTTC; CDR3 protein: CASSRLAGFYNEQFF
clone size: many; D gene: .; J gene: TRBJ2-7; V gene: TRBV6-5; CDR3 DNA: TGTGCCAGCACCACGCGGGGTGAGCAGTACTTC; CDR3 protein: CASTTRGEQYF
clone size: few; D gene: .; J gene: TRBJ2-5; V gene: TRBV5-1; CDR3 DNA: TGCGCCAGCAGCGGAGATGGAGGGACCCAGTACTTC; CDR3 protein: CASSGDGGTQYF
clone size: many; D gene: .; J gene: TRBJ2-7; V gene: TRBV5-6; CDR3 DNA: TGTGCCAGCAGCTTGGCCCCGGACAGTTCCTACGAGCAGTACTTC; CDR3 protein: CASSLAPDSSYEQYF
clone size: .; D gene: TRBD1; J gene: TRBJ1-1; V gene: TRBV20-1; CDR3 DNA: TGCAGTGCTAGAGTGACAGGGCTGCTCCGCACTGAAGCTTTCTTT; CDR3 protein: CSARVTGLLRTEAFF
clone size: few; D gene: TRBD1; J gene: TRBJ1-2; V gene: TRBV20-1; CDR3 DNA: TGCAGTGCTAGAGGACAGGGGGCGACCCTCTATGGCTACACCTTC; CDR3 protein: CSARGQGATLYGYTF
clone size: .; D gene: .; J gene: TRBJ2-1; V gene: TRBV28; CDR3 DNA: TGTGCCAGCAGTTTTCGGTCCTACAATGAGCAGTTCTTC; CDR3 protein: CASSFRSYNEQFF
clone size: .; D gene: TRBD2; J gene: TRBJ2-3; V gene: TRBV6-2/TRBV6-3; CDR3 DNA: TGTGCCAGCAGGCGAGCGGGGCGAACCACAGATACGCAGTATTTT; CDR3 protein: CASRRAGRTTDTQYF
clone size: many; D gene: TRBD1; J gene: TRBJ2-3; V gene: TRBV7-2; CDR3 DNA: TGTGCCAGCAGCCAAAGGGACAGGTCCCAGTATTTT; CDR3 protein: CASSQRDRSQYF
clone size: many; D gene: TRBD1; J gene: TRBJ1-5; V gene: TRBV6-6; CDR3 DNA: TGTGCCAGCAGCCCCCAGGGGGCCCAGCCCCAGCATTTT; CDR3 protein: CASSPQGAQPQHF
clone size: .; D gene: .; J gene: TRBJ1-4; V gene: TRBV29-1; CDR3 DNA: TGCAGCGCCAAACCGGGCCAATGGGGTGAAAAACTGTTTTTT; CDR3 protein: CSAKPGQWGEKLFF
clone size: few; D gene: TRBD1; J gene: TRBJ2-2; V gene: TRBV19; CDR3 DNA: TGTGCCAGTAGGGAAGGACAGGGTCTCCCCGGGGAGCTGTTTTTT; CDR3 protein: CASREGQGLPGELFF
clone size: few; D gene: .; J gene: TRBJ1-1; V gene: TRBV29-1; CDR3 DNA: TGCAGCGTTGGGGGCGTGGGCGGGGTTAACACTGAAGCTTTCTTT; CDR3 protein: CSVGGVGGVNTEAFF
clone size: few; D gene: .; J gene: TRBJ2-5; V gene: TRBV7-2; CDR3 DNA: TGTGCCAGCAGCTTAGGTTCTACGATCCAAGAGACCCAGTACTTC; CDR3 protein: CASSLGSTIQETQYF
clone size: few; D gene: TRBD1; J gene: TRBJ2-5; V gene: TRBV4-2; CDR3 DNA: TGTGCCAGCAGCCACGGACAGGATAGGGGAGAGACCCAGTACTTC; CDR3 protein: CASSHGQDRGETQYF
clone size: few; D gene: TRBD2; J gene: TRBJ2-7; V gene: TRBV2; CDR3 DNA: TGTGCCAGCAGGGTACTAGCGTCATCCTACGAGCAGTACTTC; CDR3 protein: CASRVLASSYEQYF
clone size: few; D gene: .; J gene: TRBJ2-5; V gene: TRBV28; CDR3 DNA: TGTGCCAGCAGAGCCCGCCTCAGCGGAACCTCCCGGGAGACCCAGTACTTC; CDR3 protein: CASRARLSGTSRETQYF
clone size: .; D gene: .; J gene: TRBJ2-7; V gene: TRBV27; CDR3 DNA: TGTGCCAGCAGTTTGAATAGGGCCCACGAGCAGTACTTC; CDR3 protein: CASSLNRAHEQYF
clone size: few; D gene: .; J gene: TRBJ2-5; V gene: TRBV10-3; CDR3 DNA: TGTGCCATCAGTGGGGGACTGGGTCAGGAGACCCAGTACTTC; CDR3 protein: CAISGGLGQETQYF
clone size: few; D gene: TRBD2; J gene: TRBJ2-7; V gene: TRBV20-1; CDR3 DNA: TGCAGTGCTAGAGATCTGACTAGCGGCTACGAGCAGTACTTC; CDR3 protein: CSARDLTSGYEQYF
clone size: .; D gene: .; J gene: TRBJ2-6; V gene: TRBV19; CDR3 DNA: TGTGCCAGTAGTATATTGGCAGCCGGGGCCAACGTCCTGACTTTC; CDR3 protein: CASSILAAGANVLTF
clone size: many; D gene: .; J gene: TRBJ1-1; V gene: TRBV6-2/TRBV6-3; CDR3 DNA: TGTGCCAGCAGACAAACAGGGTCTGTTGAAGCTTTCTTT; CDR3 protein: CASRQTGSVEAFF
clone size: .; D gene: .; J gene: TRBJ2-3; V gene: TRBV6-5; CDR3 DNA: TGTGCCAGCGGTCCGAAGGATACGCAGTATTTT; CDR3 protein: CASGPKDTQYF